The entry below gives a single T cell receptor (beta chain) sequence along with its context. This receptor's antigen is unknown. The record has no base qualities; no much larger clone is one base away. Libraries were prepared through the immunoSEQ multiplex PCR assay. Adaptive Biotechnology amplified the CDR3 regions from genomic DNA with a two-step multiplex PCR designed to control amplification bias. The first PCR used primers for every V and J gene segment; the second PCR added barcodes and Illumina adapters. An Illumina instrument was used to sequence the CDR3 libraries. Regarding the original processing steps: The analysis drew on both the pipelines supplied by the vendor and custom analysis of the raw data in R/Bioconductor running R version 3.3.0. Clonality, which ranges from 0 to 1, was calculated as the inverse of the normalised Shannon entropy across all productive clones. The repertoire share taken up by the top 100 clones defined high-frequency clones, and only clones that passed a 95% confidence test were kept. The Simpson index measured repertoire diversity, and the Morisita-Horn index measured overlap between samples. TCRdb limited this immuneACCESS table to in-frame rearrangements with V and J called. A share of clones is missing; checked studies link under half to unresolved V genes, and the rest is unexplained. The DNA gave D and trimming, while V, J and clone size come from that table. The sample contains some 16,000 clones, roughly 90% of them found a single time. Clones ranked in the top ten supply roughly 6.9% of the sample.

This sample stems from a study of T cell repertoires in ileal Crohn's disease (dated by TCRdb to the late 2010s). Notes on the research overall: The median duration of disease was about 7.3 years, and at the time of surgery 30% to 35% of patients were active smokers. Every patient underwent surgery because of a complication, which was stricturing disease in roughly 60% of cases and penetrating disease in about 39%. Postoperative therapy was given to about half of the patients, with thiopurines administered to about a dozen patients and anti-TNF agents administered to around 19 patients. The M0 samples consisted of biopsies taken from the inflamed part of the ileum within the surgical resection specimen. For commercial TCRB immunosequencing, about 500 nanograms of biopsy DNA were submitted for each sample. A prospective multicentre cohort supplied the roughly 57 Crohn's disease patients whose TCR repertoires were analysed. The study was conducted in parallel with a multicentre cohort built to find predictors of early endoscopic recurrence after ileocolonic resection. Endoscopic postoperative recurrence was defined as a Rutgeerts score above i0. A total of around 150 mucosal samples from roughly 50 patients were sequenced, collected from several sites on the surgical specimen as well as at postoperative endoscopy.

The label giving this sample's time point can be read as: inflamed ileum from the surgical specimen. Adults with ileal or ileocolonic Crohn's disease and an indication for ileocolonic resection were eligible for inclusion. Before DNA extraction, whole ileal mucosal biopsies were kept frozen at -80 degrees C. Genomic DNA was extracted from frozen whole biopsies using a TRizol-based method and was quantified with a NanoDrop 2000 spectrophotometer. Points the paper makes about the study in general: Patients who were active smokers at surgery had a significantly higher proportion of clonal expansions than non-smokers (around 24% vs 18%, p=0.02). More high-frequency clones were carried by sorted CD8 T cells than by CD4 T cells, suggesting that mucosal expansions were mainly CD8. Mucosal CD4 and CD8 T cells were sorted and sequenced only in a subgroup of patients, whose size was not stated. Endoscopic recurrence was found to be associated with higher high-frequency clone percentages at surgery, and recurrence was observed in all patients with clonality above 26.8% (18/57).

The sequenced sample was ileal tissue. The sequence came from an adult with Crohn's disease.

The bases read TGTGCCAGCAGCTTTTTAACGGGGCTTAATGAAAAACTGTTTTTT. It is translated as CASSFLTGLNEKLFF. The chain employs TRBV5-6 and TRBJ1-4; the D segment could be TRBD1, given 5 matching bases. Deletion took 2 bases off V and 4 bases off J, with a span of 12 bases between the germline ends. The germline V gene provides CDR1 SGHDT and CDR2 YYEEEE. The CDR3 holds 15 amino acids from the cysteine to the phenylalanine. Of the read, only the CDR3 DNA is kept; its 45 bases are in frame from base 1.